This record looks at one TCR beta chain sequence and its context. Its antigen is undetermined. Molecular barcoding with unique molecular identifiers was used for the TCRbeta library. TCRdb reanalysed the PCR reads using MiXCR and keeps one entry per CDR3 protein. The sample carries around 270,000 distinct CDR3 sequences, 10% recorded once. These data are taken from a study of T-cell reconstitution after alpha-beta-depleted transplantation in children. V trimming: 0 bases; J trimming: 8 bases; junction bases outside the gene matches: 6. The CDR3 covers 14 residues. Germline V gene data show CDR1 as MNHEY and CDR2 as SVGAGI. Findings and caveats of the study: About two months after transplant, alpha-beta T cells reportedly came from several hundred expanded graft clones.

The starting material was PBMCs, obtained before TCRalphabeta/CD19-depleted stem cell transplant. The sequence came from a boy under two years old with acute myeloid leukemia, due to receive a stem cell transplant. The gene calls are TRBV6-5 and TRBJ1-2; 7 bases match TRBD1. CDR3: CASSYSDRVGGYTF. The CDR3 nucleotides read TGTGCCAGCAGTTACTCCGACAGGGTCGGGGGCTACACCTTC.